Listed below are T cell receptor beta chains from one sample, sequenced in a study of cytomegalovirus exposure and HLA in healthy donors. The repertoire was sequenced with immunoSEQ multiplex PCR; TCRdb's copy has only in-frame clones and lacks some. The sample carries roughly 130,000 clones, 73% recorded once. Material: PBMCs. These receptors all come from a woman aged 40 to 50 in good health and CMV-seronegative. Each CDR3 is given with its conserved first and last residue. D genes are given only for firm matches. Clone size, where shown, is once, few, many, or a class for clones that have expanded.

>TRBD1|-|TRBJ2-7|TRBV7-9
CASSDRDSYEQYF
TGTGCCAGCAGCGACCGGGACAGCTACGAGCAGTACTTC
>-|-|TRBJ1-4|TRBV11-3
CASSWRGGEKLFF
TGTGCCAGCAGCTGGAGGGGGGGTGAAAAACTGTTTTTT
>TRBD2|-|TRBJ2-4|TRBV27
CASRLVVRGVEYF
TGTGCCAGCAGACTAGTGGTTCGGGGGGTGGAGTACTTC
>-|-|TRBJ1-4|TRBV6-5
CASRFQAGSNEKLFF
TGTGCCAGCAGGTTCCAGGCAGGGTCTAATGAAAAACTGTTTTTT
>-|few|TRBJ2-7|TRBV6-1
CASSVLDRPYEQYF
TGTGCCAGCAGTGTTTTGGACAGACCCTACGAGCAGTACTTC
>TRBD1|-|TRBJ1-5|TRBV7-2
CASSLTGAYSNQPQHF
TGTGCCAGCAGTTTAACAGGGGCCTATAGCAATCAGCCCCAGCATTTT
>-|-|TRBJ1-5|TRBV5-4
CASSLSGGANNQPQHF
TGTGCCAGCAGCTTGAGCGGGGGGGCCAACAATCAGCCCCAGCATTTT
>-|-|TRBJ1-4|TRBV7-9
CASRTGGVPTKLFF
TGTGCCAGCAGGACGGGAGGGGTCCCGACGAAACTGTTTTTT
>-|-|TRBJ1-1|TRBV4-2
CASSPKSRLSNTEAFF
TGTGCCAGCAGCCCTAAGTCGAGGCTGTCGAACACTGAAGCTTTCTTT
>-|few|TRBJ1-5|TRBV6-1
CASSSGLTSGRTQHF
TGTGCCAGCAGTTCCGGACTGACGTCTGGAAGGACCCAGCATTTT
>-|-|TRBJ1-1|TRBV2
CASSETLGPRTFF
TGTGCCAGCAGTGAAACTCTGGGGCCAAGAACTTTCTTT
>TRBD1|-|TRBJ1-5|TRBV2
CASSETGVNNQPQHF
TGTGCCAGCAGTGAAACAGGGGTAAACAATCAGCCCCAGCATTTT
>TRBD2|-|TRBJ2-1|TRBV19
CASSIGSGGPYNEQFF
TGTGCCAGTAGTATAGGGAGCGGGGGGCCCTACAATGAGCAGTTCTTC
>TRBD1|-|TRBJ1-2|TRBV27
CASSLVGQGVNGYTF
TGTGCCAGCAGTTTAGTGGGACAGGGGGTCAATGGCTACACCTTC
>-|-|TRBJ2-3|TRBV7-8
CASIPPLGLALRTDTQYF
TGTGCCAGCATCCCCCCCTTAGGGCTAGCCCTCCGCACAGATACGCAGTATTTT
>TRBD1|-|TRBJ1-2|TRBV10-3
CAISEARQGWSYGYTF
TGTGCCATCAGTGAGGCGAGACAGGGGTGGAGCTATGGCTACACCTTC
>-|-|TRBJ2-2|TRBV6-1
CASILGAGYTGELFF
TGTGCCAGCATCTTGGGTGCAGGGTACACCGGGGAGCTGTTTTTT
>-|-|TRBJ2-5|TRBV5-1
CASSLLPSQETQYF
TGCGCCAGCAGCCTACTGCCCTCCCAAGAGACCCAGTACTTC
>TRBD1|-|TRBJ2-3|TRBV19
CASTGQGPGAQYF
TGTGCCAGTACGGGACAGGGGCCCGGAGCGCAGTATTTT
>-|-|TRBJ1-1|TRBV7-9
CASSLQAQGETEAFF
TGTGCCAGCAGCTTACAGGCACAGGGAGAAACTGAAGCTTTCTTT
>-|-|TRBJ2-2|TRBV7-9
CASSLSNGELFF
TGTGCCAGCAGCCTAAGCAACGGGGAGCTGTTTTTT
>TRBD1|-|TRBJ2-7|TRBV6-1
CASSDGQGIHEQYF
TGTGCCAGCAGTGACGGACAGGGGATACACGAGCAGTACTTC
>-|-|TRBJ2-2|TRBV7-2
CASSLGSHTGELFF
TGTGCCAGCAGCTTAGGCAGTCACACCGGGGAGCTGTTTTTT
>TRBD1|many|TRBJ1-6|TRBV19
CASSLGTGDSPLHF
TGTGCCAGTAGTCTTGGGACAGGGGATTCACCCCTCCACTTT
>-|-|TRBJ1-5|TRBV19
CASSINYNQPQHF
TGTGCCAGTAGTATCAACTACAATCAGCCCCAGCATTTT
>-|-|TRBJ1-1|TRBV9
CASSSAGDTEAFF
TGTGCCAGCAGCAGTGCAGGGGACACTGAAGCTTTCTTT
>TRBD2|-|TRBJ2-3|TRBV7-3
CASSIDSGFTDTQYF
TGTGCCAGCAGCATCGATAGCGGGTTCACAGATACGCAGTATTTT
>TRBD1|few|TRBJ1-3|TRBV4-1
CASSDRDSGNTIYF
TGCGCCAGCAGCGACAGGGACTCTGGAAACACCATATATTTT
>TRBD1|-|TRBJ1-5|TRBV19
CASRTGAGGNQPQHF
TGTGCCAGCCGGACAGGGGCGGGGGGCAATCAGCCCCAGCATTTT
>TRBD1|-|TRBJ2-1|TRBV4-1
CASSQTGGEQFF
TGCGCCAGCAGCCAAACAGGGGGTGAGCAGTTCTTC
>-|few|TRBJ1-4|TRBV2
CASSERRAGNDEKLFF
TGTGCCAGCAGTGAAAGAAGGGCAGGGAATGATGAAAAACTGTTTTTT
>TRBD1|-|TRBJ1-1|TRBV7-8
CASSSGQAEAFF
TGTGCCAGCAGCTCCGGACAGGCTGAAGCTTTCTTT
>-|few|TRBJ1-2|TRBV6-6
CASSYLDAGYTF
TGTGCCAGCAGTTACCTAGACGCGGGCTACACCTTC
>TRBD2|-|TRBJ2-5|TRBV27
CASCRLAEQETQYF
TGTGCCAGCTGCCGACTAGCGGAGCAAGAGACCCAGTACTTC
>-|-|TRBJ1-1|TRBV11-2
CASSLDRGREAFF
TGTGCCAGCAGCTTAGATCGCGGCCGAGAAGCTTTCTTT
>-|-|TRBJ2-5|TRBV27
CASSFSGTYKETQYF
TGTGCCAGCAGTTTCTCCGGGACTTACAAAGAGACCCAGTACTTC
>TRBD1|few|TRBJ1-1|TRBV4-1
CASSQEGWTGNTEAFF
TGCGCCAGCAGCCAAGAGGGCTGGACAGGAAACACTGAAGCTTTCTTT
>TRBD1|-|TRBJ1-5|TRBV19
CAAAETGRLGNQPQHF
TGTGCCGCTGCTGAGACAGGGAGATTGGGCAATCAGCCCCAGCATTTT
>-|few|TRBJ1-1|TRBV7-3
CASSLEGNTEAFF
TGTGCCAGCAGCTTAGAGGGGAACACTGAAGCTTTCTTT
>-|-|TRBJ1-1|TRBV11-2
CASSLAEAVEAFF
TGTGCCAGCAGCTTAGCGGAGGCTGTGGAAGCTTTCTTT
>TRBD1|-|TRBJ2-1|TRBV5-6
CASSPGQGALIFF
TGTGCCAGCAGCCCGGGACAGGGGGCGCTTATATTCTTC
>TRBD2|-|TRBJ2-7|TRBV14
CASSALSAGGFHEQYF
TGTGCCAGCAGCGCCCTTTCTGCGGGGGGGTTCCACGAGCAGTACTTC
>-|-|TRBJ1-4|TRBV4-2
CASSQGRAGDLSTNEKLFF
TGTGCCAGCAGCCAAGGTCGCGCAGGGGATCTATCGACTAATGAAAAACTGTTTTTT
>-|-|TRBJ2-2|TRBV5-6
CASSRPDTAGELFF
TGTGCCAGCAGCCGACCAGACACGGCCGGGGAGCTGTTTTTT
>TRBD1|-|TRBJ1-4|TRBV19
CASNRPGQGEEKLFF
TGTGCCAGTAATAGACCGGGACAGGGGGAAGAAAAACTGTTTTTT
>TRBD1|-|TRBJ2-7|TRBV10-2
CASRNDREVQQYF
TGCGCCAGCAGAAATGACAGGGAAGTACAGCAGTACTTC
>-|few|TRBJ1-1|TRBV4-3
CASSQAPGGQGGTEAFF
TGCGCCAGCAGCCAAGCCCCGGGAGGCCAGGGTGGCACTGAAGCTTTCTTT
>-|few|TRBJ1-2|TRBV5-1
CASSLESGLNYGYTF
TGCGCCAGCAGCTTGGAGTCAGGTCTCAACTATGGCTACACCTTC
>-|-|TRBJ2-1|TRBV19
CASSKQGGPNEQFF
TGTGCCAGTAGCAAACAGGGGGGGCCTAATGAGCAGTTCTTC
>TRBD1|-|TRBJ2-7|TRBV2
CASTWTGRSYEQYF
TGTGCCAGCACCTGGACAGGCCGATCCTACGAGCAGTACTTC
>-|-|TRBJ1-3|TRBV5-1
CASSSGGVGNTIYF
TGCGCCAGCAGCTCCGGGGGGGTAGGAAACACCATATATTTT
>TRBD2|-|TRBJ2-7|TRBV14
CASSQAPGGTNSYEQYF
TGTGCCAGCAGCCAAGCCCCGGGGGGGACCAACTCCTACGAGCAGTACTTC